This T cell receptor beta chain was sequenced during a study of T cell changes during pregnancy in multiple sclerosis. This CDR3 comprises 13 residues. Germline lookup yields CDR1 SGHAT and CDR2 FQDESV (reference sequence). J lost 9 bases, V lost 7 bases, and 6 bases had no gene match. Using immunoSEQ multiplex PCR, the repertoire was profiled, and TCRdb retains in-frame clones only, with some absent. The sample lists 70,000 to 75,000 clones; roughly 92% were seen once. This TCR was recovered from a female donor with multiple sclerosis, enrolled in a pregnancy study. The chain is built from TRBV11-1 and TRBJ1-6, with 7 bases that match TRBD1. Sequencing was performed on peripheral blood, taken in the second trimester of pregnancy. DNA for the CDR3: TGTGCCAGCAACGACAGGGAAGGTTCACCCCTCCACTTT. This codes for CASNDREGSPLHF. Complete variable domain (other parts from reference TRBV11-1 and TRBJ1-6): EAEVAQSPRYKITEKSQAVAFWCDPISGHATLYWYRQILGQGPELLVQFQDESVVDDSQLPKDRFSAERLKGVDSTLKIQPAELGDSAMYLCASNDREGSPLHFGNGTRLTVT.